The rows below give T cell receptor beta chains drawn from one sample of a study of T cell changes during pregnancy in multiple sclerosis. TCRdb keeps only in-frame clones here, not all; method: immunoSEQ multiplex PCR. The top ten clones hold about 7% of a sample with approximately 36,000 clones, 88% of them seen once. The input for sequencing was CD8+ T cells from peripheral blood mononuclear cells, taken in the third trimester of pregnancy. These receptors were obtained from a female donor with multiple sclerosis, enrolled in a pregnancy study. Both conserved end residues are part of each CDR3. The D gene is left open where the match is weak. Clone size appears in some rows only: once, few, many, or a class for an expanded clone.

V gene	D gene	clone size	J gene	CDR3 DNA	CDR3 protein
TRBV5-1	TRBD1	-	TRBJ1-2	TGCGCCAGCAGCTCCGGGACAGGGGATGGCTACACCTTC	CASSSGTGDGYTF
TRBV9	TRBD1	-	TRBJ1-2	TGTGCCAGCAGCGTAGTTGGGACAGGGGTCGGCTACACCTTC	CASSVVGTGVGYTF
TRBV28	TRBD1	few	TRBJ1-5	TGTGCCAGCAGTCCCGAGACAGGGTCCGAAAATCAGCCCCAGCATTTT	CASSPETGSENQPQHF
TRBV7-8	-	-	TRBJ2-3	TGTGCCAGCAGCCAAAACTTGGGGGGTAGCACAGATACGCAGTATTTT	CASSQNLGGSTDTQYF
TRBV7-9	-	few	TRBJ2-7	TGTGCCAGCAGCTTATTCGGACAGAACTACGAGCAGTACTTC	CASSLFGQNYEQYF
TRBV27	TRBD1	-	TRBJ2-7	TGTGCCAGCGGATGGACAGGGGGGTCCTACGAGCAGTACTTC	CASGWTGGSYEQYF
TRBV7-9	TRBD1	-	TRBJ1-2	TGTGCCAGCACCCCACGGAGGGACAGGGGGAACTATGGCTACACCTTC	CASTPRRDRGNYGYTF
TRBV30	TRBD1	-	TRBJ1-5	TGTGCCTGGAGCTTTATCCGGGACAGGGGTCAGCCCCAGCATTTT	CAWSFIRDRGQPQHF
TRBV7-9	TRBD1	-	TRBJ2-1	TGTGCCAGCAGCTTAGCGCAGGGGGCAAACAATGAGCAGTTCTTC	CASSLAQGANNEQFF
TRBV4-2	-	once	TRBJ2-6	TGTGCCAGCAGCCAAGATATGAGCTCTGGGGCCAACGTCCTGACTTTC	CASSQDMSSGANVLTF
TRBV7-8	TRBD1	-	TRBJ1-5	TGTGCCAGCAGCTTATTGGGGGACAGGGGGCGTTATCAGCCCCAGCATTTT	CASSLLGDRGRYQPQHF
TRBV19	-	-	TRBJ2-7	TGTGCCAGTAGAATCTCGGACAGCTCCTACGAGCAGTACTTC	CASRISDSSYEQYF
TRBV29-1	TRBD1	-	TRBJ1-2	TGCAGCGTAAGGACAGGGGGCTATGGCTACACCTTC	CSVRTGGYGYTF
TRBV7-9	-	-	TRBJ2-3	TGTGCCAGCAGCTCTCCGGGACTCAACACAGATACGCAGTATTTT	CASSSPGLNTDTQYF
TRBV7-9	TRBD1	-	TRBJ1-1	TGTGCCAGCAGCTTGTCGGGCAGGGGGGTGAACACTGAAGCTTTCTTT	CASSLSGRGVNTEAFF
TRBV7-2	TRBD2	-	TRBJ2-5	TGTGCCAGCAGCACCCCGGGACTAGGGCCCCAGTACTTC	CASSTPGLGPQYF
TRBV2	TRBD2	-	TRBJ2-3	TGTGCCAGCACTCCTAGCGGGGTCCCAGATACGCAGTATTTT	CASTPSGVPDTQYF
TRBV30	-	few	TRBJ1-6	TGTGCCTGGAGTTTCGGGTCACCCCTCCACTTT	CAWSFGSPLHF
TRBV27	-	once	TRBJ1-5	TGTGCCAGCAGTTTATCAGCCGGGTTCAATCAGCCCCAGCATTTT	CASSLSAGFNQPQHF
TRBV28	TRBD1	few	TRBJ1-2	TGTGCCAGCAGTTTCCCCCAGGGACAGGGGGCGATCGGCTACACCTTC	CASSFPQGQGAIGYTF
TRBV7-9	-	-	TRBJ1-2	TGTGCCAGCAGCTTAAGGTCGACAGCCCCACTTTATGGCTACACCTTC	CASSLRSTAPLYGYTF
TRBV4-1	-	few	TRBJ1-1	TGCGCCAGCAGCCCGAATCCGGATTGGGGGGACCCGGAAGCTTTCTTT	CASSPNPDWGDPEAFF
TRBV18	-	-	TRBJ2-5	TGTGCCAGCTCACCGGTCGGACACCCGGAGACCCAGTACTTC	CASSPVGHPETQYF
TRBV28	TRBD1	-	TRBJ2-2	TGTGCCAGCAGACCTACAGGGGGCTGGAACACCGGGGAGCTGTTTTTT	CASRPTGGWNTGELFF
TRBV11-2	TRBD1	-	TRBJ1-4	TGTGCCAGCAGCCTACAGGGGTCTGAAAAACTGTTTTTT	CASSLQGSEKLFF
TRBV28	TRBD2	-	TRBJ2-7	TGTGCCAGCAGTTTGGGGACTACCACCTACGAGCAGTACTTC	CASSLGTTTYEQYF
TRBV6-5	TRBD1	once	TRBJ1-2	TGTGCCAGCAGTTACTCGACAGGGCTGTCCTATGGCTACACCTTC	CASSYSTGLSYGYTF
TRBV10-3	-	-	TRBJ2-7	TGTGCCATCAGTGATAACACAGTGGGCTCCTACGAGCAGTACTTC	CAISDNTVGSYEQYF
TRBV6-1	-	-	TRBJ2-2	TGTGCCAGCAGTCTGGCAGTTAACACCGGGGAGCTGTTTTTT	CASSLAVNTGELFF
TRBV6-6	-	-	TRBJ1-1	TGTGCCAGCAGTTACAGTCTCCAGGGTAGCACTGAAGCTTTCTTT	CASSYSLQGSTEAFF
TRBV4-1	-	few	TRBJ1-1	TGCGCCAGCAGCCAAGATCCTAACACTGAAGCTTTCTTT	CASSQDPNTEAFF
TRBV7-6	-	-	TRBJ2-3	TGTGCCAGCAGCCGGGAGCCGGGGGGCCCTCCTAGCACAGATACGCAGTATTTT	CASSREPGGPPSTDTQYF
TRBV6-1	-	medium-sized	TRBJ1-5	TGTGCCAGCAGTGAAGCGGAGGCCAGAGCCTATCAGCCCCAGCATTTT	CASSEAEARAYQPQHF
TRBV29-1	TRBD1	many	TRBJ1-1	TGCAGCGTTGTGGGGCAGGGGGGAGGAACTGAAGCTTTCTTT	CSVVGQGGGTEAFF
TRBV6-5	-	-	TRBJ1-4	TGTGCCAGCAGTCCAGCGGGGCATCCGAATGAAAAACTGTTTTTT	CASSPAGHPNEKLFF
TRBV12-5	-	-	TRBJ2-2	TGTGCTAGTGGTTTGATGGGCCAATACACCGGGGAGCTGTTTTTT	CASGLMGQYTGELFF
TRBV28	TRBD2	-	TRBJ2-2	TGTGCCAGCAGTTTGGGAAGGGACTACAACGCCGGGGAGCTGTTTTTT	CASSLGRDYNAGELFF
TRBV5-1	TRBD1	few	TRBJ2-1	TGCGCCAGTACAGGGGGTCTCGATGAGCAGTTCTTC	CASTGGLDEQFF
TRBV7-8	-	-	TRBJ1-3	TGTGCCAGCAGCTTAGTCGCTGGAAACACCATATATTTT	CASSLVAGNTIYF
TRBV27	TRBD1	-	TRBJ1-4	TGTGCCAGCAGTTCTACAGGGGGCCCGATTGCAACTAATGAAAAACTGTTTTTT	CASSSTGGPIATNEKLFF
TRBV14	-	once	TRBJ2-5	TGTGCCAGCAGCCTTGCTGGAAGGTGGGCAGGCCAAGAGACCCAGTACTTC	CASSLAGRWAGQETQYF
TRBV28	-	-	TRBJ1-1	TGTGCCAGCAGTTTAGGAGGGGAGAACACTGAAGCTTTCTTT	CASSLGGENTEAFF
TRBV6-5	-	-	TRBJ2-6	TGTGCCAGCAGTTACGAGGGAACTGGGGCCAACGTCCTGACTTTC	CASSYEGTGANVLTF
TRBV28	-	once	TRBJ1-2	TGTGCCAGCAGTTCCTCGACAGAAGGGGCTCGCGGCTATGGCTACACCTTC	CASSSSTEGARGYGYTF
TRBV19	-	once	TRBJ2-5	TGTGCCAGTAGTGACTGGGGCCGACCACAAGAGACCCAGTACTTC	CASSDWGRPQETQYF
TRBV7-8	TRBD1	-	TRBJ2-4	TGTGCCAGCAGCGCCCTGACAGGGGAAGGGACCATTCAGTACTTC	CASSALTGEGTIQYF
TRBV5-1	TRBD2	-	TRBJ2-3	TGCGCCAGCAGCTTGGGACTAGCGGTCACAGATACGCAGTATTTT	CASSLGLAVTDTQYF
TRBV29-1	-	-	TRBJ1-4	TGCAGCGTTGCTACGGGGGAGAATGAAAAACTGTTTTTT	CSVATGENEKLFF
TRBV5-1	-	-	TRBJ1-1	TGCGCCAGCAGGGACATCATGAACACTGAAGCTTTCTTT	CASRDIMNTEAFF
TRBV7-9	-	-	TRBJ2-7	TGTGCCAGCAGCTCGCCCCGGGACAACACACTTCTCGAGCAGTACTTC	CASSSPRDNTLLEQYF
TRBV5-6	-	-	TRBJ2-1	TGTGCCAGCAGCTTGATCTGGGGGCCGGATGAGCAGTTCTTC	CASSLIWGPDEQFF